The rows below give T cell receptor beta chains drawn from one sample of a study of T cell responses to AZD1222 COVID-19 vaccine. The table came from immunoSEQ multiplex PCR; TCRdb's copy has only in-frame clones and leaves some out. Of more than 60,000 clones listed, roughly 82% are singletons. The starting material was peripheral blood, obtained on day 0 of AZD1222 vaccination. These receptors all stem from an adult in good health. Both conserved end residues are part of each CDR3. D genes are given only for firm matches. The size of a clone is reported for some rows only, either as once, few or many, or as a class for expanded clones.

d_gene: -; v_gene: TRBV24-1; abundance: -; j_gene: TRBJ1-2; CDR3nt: TGTGCCACCAGCCAGGGTCTCGGCTATGGCTACACCTTC; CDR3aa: CATSQGLGYGYTF
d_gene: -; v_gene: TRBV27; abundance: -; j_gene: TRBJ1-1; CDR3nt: TGTGCCAGCAGTTTAGCGACAGGTCTGAACACTGAAGCTTTCTTT; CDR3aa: CASSLATGLNTEAFF
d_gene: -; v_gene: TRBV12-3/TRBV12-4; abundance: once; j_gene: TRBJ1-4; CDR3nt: TGTGCCAGCAGTTTAAGCCTAGAAAAACTGTTTTTT; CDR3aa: CASSLSLEKLFF
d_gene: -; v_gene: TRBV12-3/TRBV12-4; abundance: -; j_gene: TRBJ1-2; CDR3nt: TGTGCCAGCAGTTTCCGGGGGACCTATGGCTACACCTTC; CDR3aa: CASSFRGTYGYTF
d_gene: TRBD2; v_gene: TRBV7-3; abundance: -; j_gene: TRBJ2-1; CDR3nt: TGTGCCAGCAGCTTATACCTGGGACTAGCCCTCGGAGAGCAGTTCTTC; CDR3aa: CASSLYLGLALGEQFF
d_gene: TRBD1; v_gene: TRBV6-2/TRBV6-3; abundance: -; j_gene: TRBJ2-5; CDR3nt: TGTGCCAGCAGTACCCACCGGACAGGGGGAGGACAAGAGACCCAGTACTTC; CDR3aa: CASSTHRTGGGQETQYF
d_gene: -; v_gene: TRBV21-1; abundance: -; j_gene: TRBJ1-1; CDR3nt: TGTGCCAGCAGCATCGCGGGGGTGAACACTGAAGCTTTCTTT; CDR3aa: CASSIAGVNTEAFF
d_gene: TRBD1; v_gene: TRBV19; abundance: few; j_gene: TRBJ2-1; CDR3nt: TGTGCCAGTCATCCAGGGGGCGACTACAATGAGCAGTTCTTC; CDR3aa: CASHPGGDYNEQFF
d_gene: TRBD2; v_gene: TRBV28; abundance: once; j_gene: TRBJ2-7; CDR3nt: TGTGCCAGTGAACTAGCGGGAGAAGTGGAGCAGTACTTC; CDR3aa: CASELAGEVEQYF
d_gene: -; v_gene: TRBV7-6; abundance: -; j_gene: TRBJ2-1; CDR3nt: TGTGCCAGCAGCCGCCCTAGTCGGGGCGGTGAGCAGTTCTTC; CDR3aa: CASSRPSRGGEQFF
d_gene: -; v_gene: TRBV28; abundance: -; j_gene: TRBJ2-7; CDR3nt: TGTGCCAGCAGTTTAATCGAGGAGTCCTCCTACGAGCAGTACTTC; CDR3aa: CASSLIEESSYEQYF
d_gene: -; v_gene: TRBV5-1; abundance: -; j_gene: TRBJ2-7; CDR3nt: TGCGCCAGCAGCTTGGTAACAGGGAGGACCTACGAGCAGTACTTC; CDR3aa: CASSLVTGRTYEQYF
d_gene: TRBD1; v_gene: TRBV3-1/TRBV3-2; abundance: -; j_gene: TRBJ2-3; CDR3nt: TGTGCCAGCAGCCTCTCGGGACAGGGACAAGATACGCAGTATTTT; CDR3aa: CASSLSGQGQDTQYF
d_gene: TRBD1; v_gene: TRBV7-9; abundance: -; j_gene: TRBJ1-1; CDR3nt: TGTGCCAGCAGCTTTATACAGGGGGCAAACACTGAAGCTTTCTTT; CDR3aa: CASSFIQGANTEAFF
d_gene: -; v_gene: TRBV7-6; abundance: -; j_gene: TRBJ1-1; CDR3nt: TGTGCCAGCAGTGCTGACCTGAACACTGAAGCTTTCTTT; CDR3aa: CASSADLNTEAFF
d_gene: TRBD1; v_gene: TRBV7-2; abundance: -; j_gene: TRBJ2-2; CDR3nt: TGTGCCAGCAGGAGACAGGGGGGCACCGGGGAGCTGTTTTTT; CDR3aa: CASRRQGGTGELFF
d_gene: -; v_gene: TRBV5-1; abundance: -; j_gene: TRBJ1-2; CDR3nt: TGCGCCAGCAGCTTGCTCGGCCGTGACTATGGCTACACCTTC; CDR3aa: CASSLLGRDYGYTF
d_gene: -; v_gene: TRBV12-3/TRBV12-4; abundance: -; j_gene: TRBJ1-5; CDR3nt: TGTGCCACCTCACAGAGAGGTCAGCCCCAGCATTTT; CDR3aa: CATSQRGQPQHF
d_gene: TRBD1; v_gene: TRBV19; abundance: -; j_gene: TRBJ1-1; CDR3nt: TGTGCCAGTAGTCCGGGACAGGGTCAAAAGAACACTGAAGCTTTCTTT; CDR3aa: CASSPGQGQKNTEAFF
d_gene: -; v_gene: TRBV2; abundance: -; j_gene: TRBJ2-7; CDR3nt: TGTGCCAGCGTGGGGGTTGGGGGCCCGTACTTC; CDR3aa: CASVGVGGPYF
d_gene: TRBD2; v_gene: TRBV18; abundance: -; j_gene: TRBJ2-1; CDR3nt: TGTGCCAGCTCACCACAGGCGGGAGGACGCTCCTACAATGAGCAGTTCTTC; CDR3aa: CASSPQAGGRSYNEQFF
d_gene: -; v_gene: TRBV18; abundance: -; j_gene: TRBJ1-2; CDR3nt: TGTGCCAGCACCATAACGGTGGGGGCCGGGGGATATGGCTACACCTTC; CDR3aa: CASTITVGAGGYGYTF
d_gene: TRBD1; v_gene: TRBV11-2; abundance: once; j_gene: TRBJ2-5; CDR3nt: TGTGCCAGCACCCGACAGGGGTTAGGCCAAGAGACCCAGTACTTC; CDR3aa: CASTRQGLGQETQYF
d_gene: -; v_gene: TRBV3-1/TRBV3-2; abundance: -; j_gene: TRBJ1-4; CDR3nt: TGTGCCAGCAGCCCCCAGGGTTCGTATAATGAAAAACTGTTTTTT; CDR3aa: CASSPQGSYNEKLFF
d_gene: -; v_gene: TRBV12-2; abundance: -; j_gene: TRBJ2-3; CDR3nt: TGTGCAAGTCGCTTAGCATTGAGGGAAGGCACAGATACGCAGTATTTT; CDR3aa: CASRLALREGTDTQYF
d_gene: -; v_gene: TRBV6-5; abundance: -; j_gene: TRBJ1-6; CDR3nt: TGTGCCAGCAACCAGGGGAATTCACCCCTCCACTTT; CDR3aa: CASNQGNSPLHF
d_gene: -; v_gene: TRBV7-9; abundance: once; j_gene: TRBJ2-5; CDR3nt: TGTGCCAGCAGCTTAGGGGAGCTCGGGTGGGAAGAGACCCAGTACTTC; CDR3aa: CASSLGELGWEETQYF
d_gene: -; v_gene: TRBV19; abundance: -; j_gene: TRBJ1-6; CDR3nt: TGTGCCAGTAGTGTTGGACAGACTACTTATAATTCACCCCTCCACTTT; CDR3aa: CASSVGQTTYNSPLHF
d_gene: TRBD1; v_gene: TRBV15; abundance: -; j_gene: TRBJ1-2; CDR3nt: TGTGCCACCAGCAGAGACTACTTGAGGGGGCGACATGGCTACACCTTC; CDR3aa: CATSRDYLRGRHGYTF
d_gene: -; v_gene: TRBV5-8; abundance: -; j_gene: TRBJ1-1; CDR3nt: TGTGCCAGCAGTTTGCTAAGTGGGGGCAACACTGAAGCTTTCTTT; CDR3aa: CASSLLSGGNTEAFF
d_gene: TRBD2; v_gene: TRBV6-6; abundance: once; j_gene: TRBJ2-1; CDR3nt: TGTGCCAGCAGTCGCCTGACTAGCGGGAGTTTAGGAGAGCAGTTCTTC; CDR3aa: CASSRLTSGSLGEQFF
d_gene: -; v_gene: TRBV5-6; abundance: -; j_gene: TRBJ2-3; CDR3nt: TGTGCCAGCAGCACGTCAGCAGATACGCAGTATTTT; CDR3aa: CASSTSADTQYF
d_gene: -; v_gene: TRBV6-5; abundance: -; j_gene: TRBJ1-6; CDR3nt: TGTGCCAGCAGGCAATTTCCAGAGAATTCACCCCTCCACTTT; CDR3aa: CASRQFPENSPLHF
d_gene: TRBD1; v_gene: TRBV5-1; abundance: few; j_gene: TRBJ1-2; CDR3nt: TGCGCCAGCAGCTTGGGCTGGGACAGCCTCTATGGCTACACCTTC; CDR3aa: CASSLGWDSLYGYTF
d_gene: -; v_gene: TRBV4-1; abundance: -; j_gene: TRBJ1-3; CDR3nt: TGCGCCAGCAGCCAAGACGGCAGCCGAAACACCATATATTTT; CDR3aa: CASSQDGSRNTIYF
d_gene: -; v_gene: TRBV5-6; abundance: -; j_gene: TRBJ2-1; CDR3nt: TGTGCCAGCAGCTTAATGCCCTCGGAGCAGTTCTTC; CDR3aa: CASSLMPSEQFF
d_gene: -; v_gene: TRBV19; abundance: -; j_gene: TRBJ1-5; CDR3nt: TGTGCCAGTAGTATAAGGGGCAATCAGCCCCAGCATTTT; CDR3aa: CASSIRGNQPQHF
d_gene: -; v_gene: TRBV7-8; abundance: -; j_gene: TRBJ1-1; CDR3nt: TGTGCCAGCAGCTTATCATTGAACACTGAAGCTTTCTTT; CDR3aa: CASSLSLNTEAFF
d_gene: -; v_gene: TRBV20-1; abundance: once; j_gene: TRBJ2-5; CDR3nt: TGCAGTGCTAGATCGGAGACCCAGTACTTC; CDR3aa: CSARSETQYF
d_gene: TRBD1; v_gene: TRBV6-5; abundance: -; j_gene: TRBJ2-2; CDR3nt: TGTGCCAGCAGAGCCGGGACAGCCAACACCGGGGAGCTGTTTTTT; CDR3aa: CASRAGTANTGELFF
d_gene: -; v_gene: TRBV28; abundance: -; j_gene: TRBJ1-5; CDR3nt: TGTGCCAGCAGTCGATTGAGGGACGAGAGTCAGCCCCAGCATTTT; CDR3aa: CASSRLRDESQPQHF
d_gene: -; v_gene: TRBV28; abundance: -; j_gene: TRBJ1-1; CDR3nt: TGTGCCAGCAGTCCCCAGGGACTCTCTGAAGCTTTCTTT; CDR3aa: CASSPQGLSEAFF
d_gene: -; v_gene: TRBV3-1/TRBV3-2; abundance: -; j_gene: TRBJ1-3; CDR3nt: TGTGCCAGCAGCCAAGGGCCGACAGAAGGAAACACCATATATTTT; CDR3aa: CASSQGPTEGNTIYF
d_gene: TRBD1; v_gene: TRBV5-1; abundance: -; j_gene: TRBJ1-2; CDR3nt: TGCGCCAGCAGCGCGGGCGGACAGGGGTATGGCTACACCTTC; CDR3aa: CASSAGGQGYGYTF
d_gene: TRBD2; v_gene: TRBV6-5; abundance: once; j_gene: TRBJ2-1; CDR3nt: TGTGCCAGCATGGTAGCGGGGTACAATGAGCAGTTCTTC; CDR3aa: CASMVAGYNEQFF
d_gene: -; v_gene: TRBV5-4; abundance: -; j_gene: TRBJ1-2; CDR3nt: TGTGCCAGCAGCTTGGTAAAAGGGGACTATGGCTACACCTTC; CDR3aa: CASSLVKGDYGYTF
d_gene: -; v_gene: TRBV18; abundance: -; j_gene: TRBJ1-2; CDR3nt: TGTGCCAGCTCACCACCGGTGGGCAGGGCATCCTTTAACTATGGCTACACCTTC; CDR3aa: CASSPPVGRASFNYGYTF
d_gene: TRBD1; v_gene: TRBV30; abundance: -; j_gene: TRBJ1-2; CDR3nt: TGTGCCTGGAGTCGGGACAGGCCAGTCGGCTACACCTTC; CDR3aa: CAWSRDRPVGYTF
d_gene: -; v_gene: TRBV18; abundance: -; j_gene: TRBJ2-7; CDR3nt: TGTGCCAGCTCACCAAGTCGGTCCCCTAGCCCCTACGAGCAGTACTTC; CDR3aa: CASSPSRSPSPYEQYF
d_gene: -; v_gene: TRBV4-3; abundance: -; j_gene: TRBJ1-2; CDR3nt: TGCGCCAGCAGCCAGCTCTCGGGAGATGGCTACACCTTC; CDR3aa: CASSQLSGDGYTF
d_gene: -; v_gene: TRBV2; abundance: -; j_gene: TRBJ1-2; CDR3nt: TGTGCCAGCCGGTGGCGGTTTAACTATGGCTACACCTTC; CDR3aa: CASRWRFNYGYTF
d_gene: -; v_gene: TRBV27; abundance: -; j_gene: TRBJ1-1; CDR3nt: TGTGCCAGCAGTTCCGCGGGATTGCCGAACACTGAAGCTTTCTTT; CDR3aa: CASSSAGLPNTEAFF
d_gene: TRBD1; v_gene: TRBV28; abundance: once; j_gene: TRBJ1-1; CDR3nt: TGTGCCAGCACTAGGACAGGTTTAATCGCTGAAGCTTTCTTT; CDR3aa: CASTRTGLIAEAFF